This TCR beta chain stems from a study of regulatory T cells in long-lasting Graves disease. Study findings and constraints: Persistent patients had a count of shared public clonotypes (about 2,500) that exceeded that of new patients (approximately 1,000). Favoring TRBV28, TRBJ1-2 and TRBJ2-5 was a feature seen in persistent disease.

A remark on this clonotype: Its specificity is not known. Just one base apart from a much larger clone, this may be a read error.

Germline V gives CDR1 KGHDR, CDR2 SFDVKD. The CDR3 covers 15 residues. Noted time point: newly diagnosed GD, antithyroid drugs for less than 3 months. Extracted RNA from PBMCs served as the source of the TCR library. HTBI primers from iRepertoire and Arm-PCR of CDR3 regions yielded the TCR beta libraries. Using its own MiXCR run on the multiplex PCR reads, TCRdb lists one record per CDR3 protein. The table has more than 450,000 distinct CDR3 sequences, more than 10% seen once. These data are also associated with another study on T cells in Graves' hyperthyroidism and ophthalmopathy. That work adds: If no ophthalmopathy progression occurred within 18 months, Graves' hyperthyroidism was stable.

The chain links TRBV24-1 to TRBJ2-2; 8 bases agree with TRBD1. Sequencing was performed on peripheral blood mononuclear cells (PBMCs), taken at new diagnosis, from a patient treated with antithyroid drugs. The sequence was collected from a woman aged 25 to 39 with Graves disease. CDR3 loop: CATGDNRGSTGELFF. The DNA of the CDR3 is TGTGCCACCGGTGACAACAGGGGGAGCACCGGGGAGCTGTTTTTT.